One sample yielded the 28 T cell receptor beta chains listed below, sequenced in a study of blood T cell repertoires in COVID-19. Measured with immunoSEQ multiplex PCR; TCRdb has only the in-frame clones, and not every one. The sample records approximately 240,000 clones, more than 75% being singletons. Sequenced sample: peripheral blood. The receptors here all came from a man aged 45-65 years who had recovered from COVID-19.

This rearrangement joins TRBV5-4 to TRBJ1-5, with D possibly TRBD1 on 5 matching bases. Germline V CDR1 and CDR2: SGHNT, YYREEE (reference sequence). Between the trimmed V and J ends, which lost 10 bases and 9 bases, there was a span of 11 bases. The CDR3 length is 10 residues. The CDR3 coding sequence is TGTGCCCCCGCTAGGGGGCCCCAGCATTTT. It yields the protein CAPARGPQHF.

This chain links TRBV28 with TRBJ1-3; D ambiguous. The ends were cut back, 7 bases at V and 0 bases at J, with 7 bases in the middle. The CDR3 has 13 amino acids. Germline-derived CDR1 and CDR2 are MDHEN and SYDVKM. The CDR3 nucleotides are TGTGCCAGCATGAGATACTCTGGAAACACCATATATTTT. Protein sequence: CASMRYSGNTIYF. The full variable domain, its missing parts supplied by reference TRBV28 and TRBJ1-3, is DVKVTQSSRYLVKRTGEKVFLECVQDMDHENMFWYRQDPGLGLRLIYFSYDVKMKEKGDIPEGYSVSREKKERFSLILESASTNQTSMYLCASMRYSGNTIYFGEGSWLTVV.

In the case of this clone: Other nucleotide sequences from this sample produce the same CDR3. The genes are TRBV28 and TRBJ1-5; D ambiguous. Germline CDR1 and CDR2: MDHEN and SYDVKM. V was pared by 1 base and J by 2 bases, with 9 bases between. There are 15 residues in the CDR3. CDR3 bases: TGTGCCAGCAGTTTATCCGGGGTGGGCAATCAGCCCCAGCATTTT. Its translation: CASSLSGVGNQPQHF.

In its sample, this clone was seen a few times. The chain links TRBV5-1 to TRBJ1-1; 7 bases are a match to TRBD1. The CDR3 is 17 amino acids. Germline V lookup: CDR1 SGHRS, CDR2 YFSETQ. V gave up 5 bases and J gave up 3 bases; unmatched junction bases: 16. In nucleotides, the CDR3 is TGCGCCAGCAGGGTATTGACAGGGCCTTTCGGGGACACTGAAGCTTTCTTT. Translating it yields CASRVLTGPFGDTEAFF.

The chain employs TRBV9 and TRBJ2-2; TRBD2 aligns across 14 bases. Trimming at V came to 4 bases and at J to 5 bases, leaving 7 bases not matched to a gene. CDR3 length: 17 residues. Germline V gene lookup returns CDR1 SGDLS and CDR2 YYNGEE. The CDR3 DNA follows: TGTGCCAGCAGCCCAGGGACTAGCGGGAGACCAACCGGGGAGCTGTTTTTT. Its translation is CASSPGTSGRPTGELFF. Looking up the rest from reference TRBV9 and TRBJ2-2 gives the full variable domain: DSGVTQTPKHLITATGQRVTLRCSPRSGDLSVYWYQQSLDQGLQFLIQYYNGEERAKGNILERFSAQQFPDLHSELNLSSLELGDSALYFCASSPGTSGRPTGELFFGEGSRLTVL.

This chain uses TRBV4-2 with TRBJ2-1; 10 nucleotides agree with TRBD1. This CDR3 has 15 amino acids. Trimming took 4 bases from V and 8 from J; bases not matched to a gene: 8. CDR1 LGHNA and CDR2 YNFKEQ come from the germline V gene. This chain's CDR3 is CASSLQGTGDHEQFF. CDR3 sequence (DNA): TGTGCCAGCAGCCTGCAGGGGACAGGGGACCATGAGCAGTTCTTC.

The rearrangement links TRBV27 to TRBJ2-7; 10 bases line up with TRBD1. The germline CDR1 and CDR2 sequences are MNHEY and SMNVEV (reference sequence). J was trimmed by 7 bases and V by 9 bases; bases with no gene match: 15. The CDR3 runs 15 residues. The CDR3 DNA follows: TGTGCCAGTCGCCCCCGGGACAGGGGACTCTTAGAGCAGTACTTC. Its translation: CASRPRDRGLLEQYF.

The chain combines TRBV25-1 with TRBJ1-1; 7 nucleotides match TRBD1. Germline V gives CDR1 MGHDK, CDR2 SYGVNS. The CDR3 covers 15 residues. V shed 1 base and J 1 base; nucleotides not matched to a gene: 3. This chain's CDR3 is CASSEFQGGNTEAFF. CDR3 coding DNA: TGTGCCAGCAGTGAATTTCAGGGGGGGAACACTGAAGCTTTCTTT.

This clone was picked up a small number of times. The same CDR3 can be traced to other DNA sequences in this sample. J is TRBJ1-6 and V is TRBV18; TRBD1 aligns across 7 bases. J lost 7 bases, V lost 6 bases, and 6 bases had no gene match. This CDR3 has 14 amino acids. The germline CDR1 and CDR2 sequences are KGHSH and LQKENI. The CDR3: CASSTDRKNSPLHF. The CDR3, as DNA: TGTGCCAGCTCGACGGACAGGAAAAATTCACCCCTCCACTTT.

The chain joins TRBV6-5 to TRBJ2-1; TRBD2 aligns across 9 bases. CDR3 length equals 15 residues. Germline CDR1 reads MNHEY; CDR2 reads SVGAGI. V gave up 6 bases and J gave up 2 bases; unmatched junction bases: 5. The CDR3 loop reads CASRVAGATYNEQFF. The CDR3 region has the DNA TGTGCCAGCAGGGTAGCGGGAGCGACCTACAATGAGCAGTTCTTC.

The V and J genes are TRBV5-1 and TRBJ2-7; D might be TRBD1 (6 bases). Between the trimmed V and J ends, which lost 4 bases and 0 bases, there was a span of 14 bases. CDR1 is SGHRS and CDR2 is YFSETQ in the germline V gene. The CDR3 is 15 residues long. The CDR3 DNA sequence: TGCGCCAGCAGCCCCTGGACAGACTCCTCCTACGAGCAGTACTTC. Translation: CASSPWTDSSYEQYF.

This rearrangement joins TRBV28 to TRBJ1-2; 8 nucleotides align to TRBD1. Germline lookup yields CDR1 MDHEN and CDR2 SYDVKM. The junction had 0 bases not matched to a gene; V was cut back by 2 bases and J by 4 bases. The CDR3 is made up of 13 amino acids. The chain's CDR3 is CASSLTGGYGYTF. Here the CDR3 DNA reads TGTGCCAGCAGTTTAACAGGGGGCTATGGCTACACCTTC.

This chain joins TRBV6-2 or TRBV6-3 and TRBJ2-1; the match to TRBD2 covers 15 bases. CDR1 and CDR2 from the germline V gene are MNHEY and SVGEGT. The junction had 7 bases not matched to a gene; V was cut back by 2 bases and J by 8 bases. The CDR3 is 17 amino acids. The DNA of the CDR3 is TGTGCCAGCAGTTACCGGGGACTAGCGGGAGGAAAGGATGAGCAGTTCTTC. Translated: CASSYRGLAGGKDEQFF.

CDR3 sequence: CASKHRDEQFF. The DNA for the CDR3 is TGTGCCAGCAAGCACAGGGATGAGCAGTTCTTC. The J gene is TRBJ2-1, the V gene TRBV3-1 (or the pseudogene TRBV3-2); maybe TRBD1 (6 bases). V dropped 7 bases and J dropped 8 bases, with 9 bases sitting between them. Germline CDR1 and CDR2: LGHDT and YNNKEL (reference sequence). CDR3 length equals 11 residues.

The rearrangement links TRBV11-3 to TRBJ2-2, with 7 bases identical to TRBD1. There are 15 residues in the CDR3. The J segment lost 2 bases and the V segment lost 5 bases, leaving 5 bases of the junction unmatched. Looked up from germline, CDR1 is SGHNT and CDR2 is YENEEA. CDR3 protein: CASSTGQTNTGELFF. The DNA for the CDR3 is TGTGCCAGCAGCACGGGACAGACAAACACCGGGGAGCTGTTTTTT.

This clone came up a few times. This chain connects TRBV9 to TRBJ2-3, with a tentative D call TRBD2 (7 bases). V shed 4 bases and J shed 10 bases, with 19 bases lying between them. Germline V CDR1 and CDR2: SGDLS, YYNGEE. The CDR3 runs 14 residues. The DNA for the CDR3 is TGTGCCAGCAGCCCCTACCTCGGGGAGGGGGCGCAGTATTTT. It is translated as CASSPYLGEGAQYF.

The chain combines TRBV5-1 with TRBJ2-7, with 7 nucleotides matching TRBD1. This CDR3 has 13 amino acids. The J segment lost 1 base and the V segment lost 4 bases, leaving 2 bases of the junction unmatched. CDR1 SGHRS and CDR2 YFSETQ come from the germline V gene. CDR3 loop: CASSADRSYEQYF. CDR3 bases: TGCGCCAGCAGCGCGGACAGGTCCTACGAGCAGTACTTC. Together with reference TRBV5-1 and TRBJ2-7, the CDR3 gives the full variable domain: KAGVTQTPRYLIKTRGQQVTLSCSPISGHRSVSWYQQTPGQGLQFLFEYFSETQRNKGNFPGRFSGRQFSNSRSEMNVSTLELGDSALYLCASSADRSYEQYFGPGTRLTVT.

The rearrangement joins TRBV7-9 to TRBJ1-2; possibly TRBD1 for D (5 bases). Trimming stripped 2 bases from V and 0 bases from J, with 13 bases between. The CDR3 contains 16 residues. Germline V gene lookup returns CDR1 SEHNR and CDR2 FQNEAQ (reference sequence). CDR3 amino acids: CASSLRQGLANYGYTF. The CDR3 bases are TGTGCCAGCAGCTTAAGGCAGGGACTAGCTAACTATGGCTACACCTTC.

The gene calls are TRBV5-4 and TRBJ2-1; 9 nucleotides align to TRBD2. V was pared by 4 bases and J by 13 bases, with 12 bases of the junction left unmatched. The germline gives CDR1 SGHNT, CDR2 YYREEE (reference sequence). There are 14 residues in the CDR3. The CDR3 bases are TGTGCCAGCAGCCATGGGACTAGCATTGAGAGACAGTTCTTC. Translated, it gives CASSHGTSIERQFF.

The chain employs TRBV10-3 and TRBJ1-4; D remains ambiguous. The CDR3 spans 14 residues. From germline, CDR1 is ENHRY and CDR2 SYGVKD. V was cut by 7 bases and J by 8 bases, with 17 bases left in between. In DNA form, the CDR3 reads TGTGCCATCACCCGGGATCCAGGAAGCGAAAAACTGTTTTTT. Translated: CAITRDPGSEKLFF.

This clone was detected once. This sequence joins TRBV28 and TRBJ1-2; the D gene is possibly TRBD1 (5 bases). The V gene lost 8 bases and the J gene lost 4 bases, with 23 bases spanning the gap. The germline V gene has CDR1 MDHEN and CDR2 SYDVKM. The CDR3 sequence is 16 residues long. The CDR3 region has the DNA TGTGCCAGCCGCGGGGCCGGGGGGGAGGTGCGCTATGGCTACACCTTC. As protein: CASRGAGGEVRYGYTF.

This sequence joins TRBV11-2 and TRBJ2-7, with TRBD1 identical over 8 bases. CDR3 length: 13 amino acids. Germline CDR1 reads SGHAT; CDR2 reads FQNNGV. Trimming took 1 base from V and 6 from J; bases not matched to a gene: 2. The CDR3 DNA reads as TGTGCCAGCAGCTTAGGGGGACAGGTCGAGCAGTACTTC. It codes for CASSLGGQVEQYF.

Regarding this clone: Additional DNA sequences in this sample encode the identical CDR3. The V and J genes are TRBV30 and TRBJ1-5; D not certain. This CDR3 comprises 13 residues. Trimming removed 1 base at V and 1 base at J, with 5 bases between. Germline V gives CDR1 GTSNPN, CDR2 SVGIG (reference sequence). For the CDR3, the DNA is TGTGCCTGGAGTGCGGGGAGCAATCAGCCCCAGCATTTT. As protein: CAWSAGSNQPQHF.

The sample holds one count of this clone. The chain is built from TRBV19 and TRBJ1-5; 7 nucleotides line up with TRBD1. CDR1 LNHDA and CDR2 SQIVND come from the germline V gene (reference sequence). The V segment lost 6 bases and the J segment 2 bases; nucleotides outside the gene matches: 4. The CDR3 is 14 amino acids. This chain's CDR3 is CASSPDRGNQPQHF. For the CDR3, the DNA is TGTGCCAGTAGCCCCGACAGGGGCAATCAGCCCCAGCATTTT. Using reference TRBV19 and TRBJ1-5 for the parts outside the CDR3, the full variable domain is DGGITQSPKYLFRKEGQNVTLSCEQNLNHDAMYWYRQDPGQGLRLIYYSQIVNDFQKGDIAEGYSVSREKKESFPLTVTSAQKNPTAFYLCASSPDRGNQPQHFGDGTRLSIL.

The chain has TRBV28 and TRBJ2-7; TRBD1 matches 10 bases. The J segment lost 4 bases and the V segment lost 8 bases, leaving 11 bases of the junction unmatched. CDR1 is MDHEN and CDR2 is SYDVKM in the germline V gene. The CDR3 totals 15 residues. Here the CDR3 DNA reads TGTGCCAGCCTCCAAGCGGGACAGGGGAAGTACGAGCAGTACTTC. Protein sequence: CASLQAGQGKYEQYF.

This chain joins TRBV5-1 and TRBJ1-5, with 9 bases that match TRBD1. Germline assignment: CDR1 SGHRS and CDR2 YFSETQ. The J segment lost 5 bases and the V segment lost 4 bases, leaving 4 bases of the junction unmatched. The CDR3 contains 14 residues. The CDR3 here is CASSPGTGYQPQHF. DNA of the CDR3: TGCGCCAGCAGCCCCGGGACAGGGTATCAGCCCCAGCATTTT.

The chain links TRBV27 to TRBJ2-2; 12 bases fit TRBD1. Germline CDR1 is MNHEY and CDR2 is SMNVEV (reference sequence). The CDR3 is 19 residues long. V lost 1 base, J lost 3 bases, and 9 bases stayed unmatched. In nucleotides, the CDR3 is TGTGCCAGCAGTTTATATGGGACAGGGGGCGCGCAGGACACCGGGGAGCTGTTTTTT. This encodes CASSLYGTGGAQDTGELFF.

The chain combines TRBV12-2 with TRBJ1-4. TRBV12-2 counts as a pseudogene. This CDR3 spans 10 amino acids. The CDR3 region has the DNA TGTGCAAGTCGCTTTGTATCACTGTTTTTT. It specifies CASRFVSLFF.